The 10 T cell receptor beta chains below all came from one sample that was sequenced in a study of long-term antiretroviral therapy in people with HIV. An immunoSEQ assay, version v3.0, was performed at survey level. Here immunoSEQ multiplex PCR was the method, and the copy in TCRdb shows in-frame clones only, minus some. In the table there are 35,000 or so clones, around 83% of which are singletons. Sequencing used unsorted PBMCs, obtained 2.8 years before starting antiretroviral therapy. The receptors stem from a woman aged 25 to 39 with HIV.

The gene calls are TRBV5-1 and TRBJ1-1; the match to TRBD1 covers 7 bases. CDR1 and CDR2 from the germline V gene are SGHRS and YFSETQ. The CDR3 has 14 residues. V lost 0 bases to trimming and J lost 6 bases; unmatched junction nucleotides: 5. In DNA, the CDR3 is TGCGCCAGCAGCTTGGCCCAGGGGGGGGCTGAAGCTTTCTTT. It codes for CASSLAQGGAEAFF.

The chain recombines TRBV7-2 with TRBJ2-7; a weak D match, TRBD2 (5 bases). In germline, CDR1 is SGHTA, CDR2 FQGNSA. Trimming pared 5 bases from V and 1 base from J, leaving 9 bases between. The CDR3 is 13 amino acids. CDR3 amino acids: CASSASGSYEQYF. Written as DNA, the CDR3 is TGTGCCAGCAGCGCGTCGGGGTCCTACGAGCAGTACTTC.

This chain links TRBV15 with TRBJ1-3; 12 positions agree with TRBD1. The germline CDR1 and CDR2 sequences are LNHNV and YYDKDF (reference sequence). J was trimmed by 1 base and V by 3 bases; bases with no gene match: 7. The CDR3 is made up of 18 amino acids. The CDR3 region is CATSSPGTGGRSGNTIYF. CDR3 DNA: TGTGCCACCAGCAGTCCCGGGACAGGGGGCCGGTCTGGAAACACCATATATTTT.

The chain carries TRBV6-4 and TRBJ1-1; no firm D call. Germline CDR1 reads MRHNA; CDR2 reads SNTAGT. The V end lost 3 bases, the J end lost 3 bases, and 5 bases lay between the germline ends. The CDR3 loop spans 12 amino acids. DNA for the CDR3: TGTGCCAGCAGTGATTCGTACACTGAAGCTTTCTTT. Its translation is CASSDSYTEAFF.

This clone was counted a few times. The rearrangement uses TRBV2 and TRBJ1-6, with 9 bases fitting TRBD1. The germline CDR1 and CDR2 sequences are SNHLY and FYNNEI. Trimming at V came to 4 bases and at J to 7 bases, leaving 5 bases not matched to a gene. The CDR3 is 15 residues long. CDR3 sequence reads: CASSAGQGLNSPLHF. For the CDR3, the DNA is TGTGCCAGCAGTGCTGGACAGGGGCTAAATTCACCCCTCCACTTT. Complete variable domain (other parts from reference TRBV2 and TRBJ1-6): EPEVTQTPSHQVTQMGQEVILRCVPISNHLYFYWYRQILGQKVEFLVSFYNNEISEKSEIFDDQFSVERPDGSNFTLKIRSTKLEDSAMYFCASSAGQGLNSPLHFGNGTRLTVT.

This clone was seen just once. This chain connects TRBV6-5 to TRBJ1-1, with 7 bases that match TRBD1. The germline CDR1 and CDR2 sequences are MNHEY and SVGAGI. V shed 6 bases and J 6 bases; nucleotides not matched to a gene: 10. The CDR3 totals 14 residues. The CDR3 loop is CASSLQGLVAEAFF. DNA of the CDR3: TGTGCCAGCAGCCTACAGGGGTTAGTCGCTGAAGCTTTCTTT.

The chain is built from TRBV6-1 and TRBJ1-1, with no clear D. This CDR3 is 15 amino acids long. In germline, CDR1 is MNHNS, CDR2 SASEGT. The germline V and J ends were trimmed by 7 bases and 0 bases, with 15 bases remaining between them. The CDR3 bases are TGTGCCAGCACCCGAACCGATATACTGAACACTGAAGCTTTCTTT. Amino acid sequence: CASTRTDILNTEAFF.

In this sample, this clone turned up a few times. The gene calls are TRBV9 and TRBJ2-2; 9 positions agree with TRBD2. V dropped 2 bases and J dropped 2; count of bases not matched to a gene: 4. CDR1 is SGDLS, CDR2 YYNGEE, per germline. CDR3 length: 16 amino acids. The CDR3 loop is CASSVTSGSNTGELFF. CDR3 nucleotides: TGTGCCAGCAGCGTGACTAGCGGATCTAACACCGGGGAGCTGTTTTTT.

J is TRBJ1-2 and V is TRBV19, with unresolved D. CDR1 is LNHDA, CDR2 SQIVND, per germline (reference sequence). Deletions cut 6 bases from V and 8 bases from J, with 16 bases between. The CDR3 is 13 residues long. The CDR3 bases are TGTGCCAGTAGCCCCCCGCCTCCTCTGGGCTACACCTTC. Translation gives CASSPPPPLGYTF. Full variable domain (rest looked up from reference TRBV19 and TRBJ1-2): DGGITQSPKYLFRKEGQNVTLSCEQNLNHDAMYWYRQDPGQGLRLIYYSQIVNDFQKGDIAEGYSVSREKKESFPLTVTSAQKNPTAFYLCASSPPPPLGYTFGSGTRLTVV.

J is TRBJ2-1 and V is TRBV11-2; 8 bases map to TRBD1. Germline values: CDR1 SGHAT, CDR2 FQNNGV. The CDR3 has 15 amino acids. V shed 4 bases and J 9 bases; nucleotides not matched to a gene: 11. The CDR3 DNA reads as TGTGCCAGCAGCTCCGATCCAGGACAGGGTAGTGAGCAGTTCTTC. Translating gives CASSSDPGQGSEQFF.